This T cell receptor beta chain originates from a study of T-cell memory formation after mild COVID-19 (dated by TCRdb to the early 2020s). Broadly, across the study: TCR sequence clusters from the two donors were largely donor specific. In a couple of donors, T-cell clones that expanded and contracted after mild COVID-19 were followed by sequencing TCRalpha and TCRbeta repertoires longitudinally. The cohort comprised two young, previously healthy adult volunteers, one female and one male.

CDR3 length: 16 amino acids, cysteine to phenylalanine. Just the 48-base CDR3 DNA is kept, in frame starting at base 1. CDR1 and CDR2 (MNHNY, SVGAGI) derive from the germline V gene (reference sequence). V ends up 6 bases short and J 5 bases short, with an unmatched junction base count of 13. Overall study results and their limits: SARS-CoV-2 specificity was not confirmed for the second-wave clones peaking on day 37. Some responding clones were detected in pre-infection memory, which suggested that pre-existing cross-reactive memory T cells had joined the SARS-CoV-2 response. Contracting CD4+ clones turned up mainly in the CM and EM memory subsets, whereas EMRA was where CD8+ clones were enriched. The study covered only a couple of mild cases, and larger cohorts including severe cases with pre-infection samples were considered necessary. From day 15 to 85, contracting clones showed balanced CD4/CD8 phenotypes, whereas a second wave of clones that expanded from day 15 to 37 leaned towards CD4+.

The sequencer listed for this sample is Illumina NovaSeq 6000. Using 5'RACE with constant-segment primers, TCRalpha and TCRbeta cDNA libraries were constructed, with sample barcodes and unique molecular identifiers added in the process. Trizol reagent was used to extract RNA from every sample. Library amplification was performed in two PCR steps, and a second sample barcode and Illumina TruSeq adapters were introduced in the second step. Sequencing of the libraries was done on an Illumina NovaSeq, producing 2 x 150 bp paired-end reads. The authors processed their data as follows. With migec v1.2.7, reads were demultiplexed and then collapsed into UMI-guided consensus sequences. Using mixcr v2.1.11, UMI consensuses were aligned to TRA and TRB V and J templates and then assembled into clonotypes. Clonotypes were classified as expanded or contracted when called significant by both edgeR and NoisET, with noise models trained on biological replicates. edgeR calls used a false discovery rate-adjusted p below 0.01 and a log2 fold-change threshold of 1. PCA with hierarchical clustering of max-normalized trajectories of the 1000 most abundant clonotypes was used as exploratory dynamics analysis. Separately sequenced CD4+ and CD8+ repertoires were used to assign a CD4 or CD8 phenotype to each responding clone. Starting from the raw public reads, TCRdb applied fastp trimming at Q25, assembled clones with MiXCR and retained in-frame beta chains. Under each unique CDR3 protein, matching rows form one entry showing the most common genes and DNA. TCRdb assigned the V and J calls; the authors' analysis was not used. The sample table lists 250,000 to 350,000 distinct CDR3 sequences, more than 13% of them with a count of one. The leading ten clones occupy 21% of the sample.

This clonotype has more than one count but fewer than ten. It lacks a known antigen. Per-nucleotide qualities are absent, and no much larger clonotype sits a single base away. Ficoll-Paque density gradient centrifugation was the method used to isolate PBMCs. Sequencing used PBMCs or a T cell subset sorted from them (not recorded which). This TCR was recovered from a man younger than 35 who had mild COVID-19 (a few samples of this study predate the infection). The sample titles of this study are shuffled in the database, so cell type and time point are left out; the donor was told from shared clones. The rearranged chain carries TRBV6-6 and TRBJ1-2, and TRBD1 matches 9 of the central bases. CDR3 protein: CASRRPKGQGRYGYTF. The nucleotide sequence is given as TGTGCCAGCAGGAGACCAAAGGGACAGGGACGTTATGGCTACACCTTC.